This T cell receptor (beta chain) was found in a study of cytomegalovirus exposure and HLA in healthy donors (dated by TCRdb to 2016 to 2017). Turning to the overall study: An earlier analysis of about 560 of the donors reported 276 Gb of sequence data and approximately 120 million unique TCR beta sequences obtained from roughly 180 million T cells. Approximately 330 gigabases of sequencing data and around 88 million unique TCR sequences made up an early release that covered fewer than 650 HLA-typed donors. Of the roughly 410 genotyped donors, approximately 81% were placed in the genetic ancestry cluster associated with self-reported Caucasian donors. The study was designed to test whether signatures of past pathogen exposure could be identified by cataloging public T cell receptors. The study used immunosequencing to profile the T cell repertoires of more than 650 subjects and linked those repertoires to cytomegalovirus serostatus. A separate validation cohort of 100 to 150 different subjects was used in addition to the 666-subject first cohort. To predict cytomegalovirus infection status, the study brought together high-throughput TCR immunosequencing, statistical association of individual TCRs with disease status, and machine learning. To study patterns of TCR occurrence, a later analysis re-analyzed previously published TCR beta repertoires from 600 to 750 donors and added high-resolution HLA genotyping. Rather than using new phenotypic data, the later analysis identified candidate immune exposures from TCR beta sequences and from how often those sequences occurred across donors. An earlier analysis of several hundred of the donors applied high-throughput TCR beta sequencing to assess whether each TCR beta V gene segment acted as functional or pseudogenic. Donor age, sex, ethnicity and CMV serostatus were collected together with the repertoire data. A later genetic analysis took genome-wide SNP genotypes for about three fifths of the 666 donors and used that subset as a discovery cohort. Every discovery cohort repertoire had been produced on one sequencing platform. Class I and class II HLA loci were covered by the typing at four-digit resolution. The number of donors typed differed by locus, with roughly 620-640 for A, B, C, DRB1 and DQB1, 522 for DQA1, over 600 for DPA1, and 472 for DPB1. Roughly 5 DR-DQ haplotypes were handled as single units for association and clustering, since linkage in the cohort was strong. On average, roughly 250,000 unique TCR beta nucleotide sequences were sequenced per donor among a few hundred genotyped donors of the cohort, with 15% to 20% of those sequences being non-productive.

Notes on this clone: Its target antigen remains unknown. The sample holds no much larger clone one base away, and base qualities are not on file.

The CDR3 numbers 16 residues from cysteine through phenylalanine. Solely the CDR3 DNA is kept, with 48 bases framed from the first base. CDR1 PRHDT and CDR2 FYEKMQ are derived from the germline V gene (reference sequence). A distance of 20 bases separates the germline ends of V and J, which lose 5 bases and 5 bases respectively. General conclusions and limits of the study: An earlier analysis of some 590 of the donors showed that most TCR beta V segments appeared in productive rearrangements either about 90% or about 30% of the time, which broadly matched IMGT annotations. A later genetic analysis reported fewer N-insertions in productive TCRs among donors in an Asian-associated ancestry cluster than the roughly 700-donor mean. Most TCR sequences were observed very rarely across donors, whereas some public TCRs were present in many individuals. According to the authors, the approach could potentially be generalized to other disease states and immunological phenotypes. Immune exposure information for the cohort was limited to CMV serostatus. In the study, about 150 TCR beta chains were listed as associated with cytomegalovirus. Most CMV-associated TCR beta chains appeared to be HLA-restricted in a later analysis, and the HLA associations seemed to be driven largely by CMV exposure. The classifier was reported to diagnose cytomegalovirus status with high specificity and sensitivity in both the original cohort and the validation cohort. In a later analysis, some 18,000 TCR beta sequences were associated with specific HLA alleles at a false discovery rate of 0.05. A later analysis reported that several top co-occurrence clusters appeared linked to parvovirus B19, influenza, CMV and Epstein-Barr virus. Three of the identified cytomegalovirus-associated TCR beta chains were confirmed in vitro to be specific for cytomegalovirus antigens. In a later analysis, HLA-associated TCR beta chains were found to be more clonally expanded and to have lower generation probabilities than equally common non-associated chains. A later genetic analysis associated a missense DCLRE1C variant with V-gene and J-gene trimming of TCR beta chains, and an independent cohort replicated the association. In a later analysis, TCR association rates were found to vary across HLA loci, with the most associated TCRs seen for DRB1 alleles and the fewest for HLA-C alleles. The sequencing pipeline was judged likely to have produced a cluster of highly shared sequence variants as a technical artifact. Because counts were too low, 15 or so rarely observed V segments, including chromosome 9 orphons, were excluded from the earlier analysis of around 590 of the donors. A further reported finding was that TCR beta sequences accurately predicted the HLA-A and HLA-B alleles for most subjects in the first cohort. Some IMGT-functional V segments, including TRBV6-2 and TRBV6-3, could not be distinguished by the 87-base-pair reads and were therefore excluded. Only TCR beta chains were sequenced in this cohort, and the absence of alpha or paired-chain data limited detectable features. Linkage disequilibrium might explain the correlated functional status among segregating V segments, but an unknown experimental factor could not be ruled out. Sequencing depth was assumed to be roughly uniform across donors in the presence/absence analyses, though that assumption may not hold. Because some donors lacked HLA typing at each locus, the association tests relied only on the typed subset. Assigning TCR associations to individual alleles was difficult when HLA alleles, especially DR and DQ, strongly co-occurred.

Library prep was done by the immunoSEQ multiplex PCR assay. For the multiplex PCR, a mixture combining 60 forward primers for TCR Vbeta segments and 13 reverse primers for TCR Jbeta segments was used. The CDR3 region of rearranged TCR beta genes was amplified from genomic DNA with a multiplex PCR assay. On the Illumina HiSeq System, the amplified TCR beta libraries were sequenced as 87-base-pair reads. The authors processed their data as follows. In a later analysis, tens of millions of unique TCR beta chains were counted across the roughly 670 repertoires, and roughly 11 million of these chains were shared by at least two donors. To remove PCR and sequencing errors, raw reads were error-corrected and collapsed into unique sequences using a nearest-neighbor algorithm that merged closely related sequences. CDR3 sequences were aligned to IMGT reference sequences to assign V, D and J gene segments. For a sequence to be retained, a match of at least six nucleotides was required to both a V gene segment and a J gene segment. Rearrangements were called productive when the CDR3 lacked stop codons and stayed in frame with V and J; all others were non-productive. Following IMGT convention, CDR3 was defined as the stretch from the second conserved V-encoded cysteine to the conserved J-encoded phenylalanine. The earlier analysis of 500 to 600 of the donors excluded sequences that lacked an unambiguous match to a single V gene segment. In an earlier analysis of roughly 500 of the donors, V segments were called functional above 56.7% productive rearrangements and were called segregating when the between-donor standard deviation exceeded 5%. A statistical classification framework was built for diagnosing cytomegalovirus status from the catalog of TCR beta chain sequences. A later analysis assigned V and J genes by comparing TCR nucleotide sequences with IMGT/GENE-DB human TR gene sequences. Using the TCRdist pipeline, a later analysis assigned CDR3 sequences along with most-parsimonious VDJ recombination scenarios. In a later analysis, each TCR beta chain was defined by its CDR3 amino acid sequence together with its V-gene family, and reads lacking a unique V-gene family were excluded. A later analysis removed 500 to 600 highly shared, low-generation-probability nucleotide sequences to deal with suspected cross-contamination and a sequencing artifact. In a later analysis, a clonal expansion index for each public chain was calculated from normalized within-repertoire ranks of inferred template counts. A later analysis computed generation probabilities with a VDJ recombination model fitted to out-of-frame rearrangements, and checked the results against IGoR. A later analysis scored TCR-TCR, TCR-HLA and TCR-CMV co-occurrence with hypergeometric tests, applying a repertoire-size bias correction to TCR pairs. To estimate false discovery rates, a later analysis permuted the HLA or CMV assignments 20 times. In a later analysis, co-occurring TCRs were grouped using DBSCAN, and TCRdist sequence similarity was added for clustering within HLA-allele-positive subsets. Co-occurrence clustering excluded repertoires with fewer than 30,000 or more than 120,000 public chains, plus five with anomalous nucleotide sharing. The table comes from immuneACCESS by way of TCRdb, which keeps in-frame sequences with V and J called. Part of the clones is missing from these tables; in studies checked, under half for an unresolved V gene and the rest for unknown reasons. V and J calls and clone size are those listed in that table; D and trimming were worked out from the DNA. Counted in this sample were about 190,000 clones; around 90% of them appeared once. The ten largest clonotypes hold roughly 0.98% of the sample.

The cohort was made up of 500 to 800 healthy bone marrow donors. At the time of sampling, all cohort members were nominally healthy, though unrecorded immune exposures were likely present. The donor tested CMV seronegative and was one of the 352 seronegative cohort members. Every donor gave a peripheral blood sample, and the peripheral blood mononuclear cells from that sample were used for TCR beta sequencing. Genomic DNA was extracted from the blood cell samples with the Qiagen DNeasy Blood Extraction Kit. The sample was PBMCs. Recombination joined TRBV13 with TRBJ2-3; the D gene is possibly TRBD2, with 5 bases matching. The receptor was derived from a boy aged 2-9 years in good health and CMV-seronegative. The nucleotide sequence is given as TGTGCCAGCAGCCCCGACGGAGGCCAGCCTAAAGATACGCAGTATTTT. Translated, this gives CASSPDGGQPKDTQYF.